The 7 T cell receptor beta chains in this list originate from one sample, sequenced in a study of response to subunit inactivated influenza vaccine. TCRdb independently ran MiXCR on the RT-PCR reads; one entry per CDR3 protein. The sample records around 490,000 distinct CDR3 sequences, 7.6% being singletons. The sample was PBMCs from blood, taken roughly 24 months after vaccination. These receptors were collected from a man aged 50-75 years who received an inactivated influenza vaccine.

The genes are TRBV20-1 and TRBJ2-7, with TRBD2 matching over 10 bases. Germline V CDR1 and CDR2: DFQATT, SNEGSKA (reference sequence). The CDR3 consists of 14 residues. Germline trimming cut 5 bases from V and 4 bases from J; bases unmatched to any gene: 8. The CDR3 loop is CSAASSGSRYEQYF. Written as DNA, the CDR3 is TGCAGTGCTGCCTCTAGCGGGAGTAGGTACGAGCAGTACTTC.

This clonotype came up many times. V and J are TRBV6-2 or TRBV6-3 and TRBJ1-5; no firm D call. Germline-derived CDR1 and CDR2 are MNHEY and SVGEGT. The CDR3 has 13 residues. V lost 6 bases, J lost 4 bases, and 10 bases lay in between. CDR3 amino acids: CASRRDPNQPQHF. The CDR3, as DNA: TGTGCCAGCAGACGCGACCCGAATCAGCCCCAGCATTTT.

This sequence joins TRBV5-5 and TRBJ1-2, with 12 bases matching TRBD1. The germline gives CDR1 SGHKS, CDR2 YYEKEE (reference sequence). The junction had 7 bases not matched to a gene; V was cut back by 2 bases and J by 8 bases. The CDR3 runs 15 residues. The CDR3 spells CASSLPGQGARGYTF. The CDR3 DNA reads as TGTGCCAGCAGCTTACCGGGACAGGGGGCGAGAGGCTACACCTTC.

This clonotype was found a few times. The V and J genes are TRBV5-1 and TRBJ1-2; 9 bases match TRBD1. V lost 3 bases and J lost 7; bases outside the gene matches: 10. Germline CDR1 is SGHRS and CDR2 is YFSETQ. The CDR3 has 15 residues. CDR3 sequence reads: CASSYTGGAYVGYTF. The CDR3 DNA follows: TGCGCCAGCAGCTACACAGGGGGCGCGTATGTTGGCTACACCTTC.

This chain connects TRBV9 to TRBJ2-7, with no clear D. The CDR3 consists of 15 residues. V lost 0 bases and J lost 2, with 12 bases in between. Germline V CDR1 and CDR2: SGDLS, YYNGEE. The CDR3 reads CASSVGPGSTYEQYF. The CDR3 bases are TGTGCCAGCAGCGTAGGTCCAGGTTCAACCTACGAGCAGTACTTC.

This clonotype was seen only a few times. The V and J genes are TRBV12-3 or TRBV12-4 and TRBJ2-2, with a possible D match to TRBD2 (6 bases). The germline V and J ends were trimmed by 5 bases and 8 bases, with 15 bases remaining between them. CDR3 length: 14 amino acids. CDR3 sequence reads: CASSPGLHSGELFF. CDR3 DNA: TGTGCCAGCAGTCCGGGACTCCATTCTGGGGAGCTGTTTTTT.

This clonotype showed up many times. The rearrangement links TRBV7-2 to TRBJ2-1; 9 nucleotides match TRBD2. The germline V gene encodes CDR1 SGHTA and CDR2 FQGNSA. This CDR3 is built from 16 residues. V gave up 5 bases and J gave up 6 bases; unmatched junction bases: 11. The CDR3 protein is CASSPRGGRASNEQFF. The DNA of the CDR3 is TGTGCCAGCAGCCCGAGGGGCGGGAGGGCCAGCAATGAGCAGTTCTTC. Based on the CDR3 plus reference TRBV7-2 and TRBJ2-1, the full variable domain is GAGVSQSPSNKVTEKGKDVELRCDPISGHTALYWYRQSLGQGLEFLIYFQGNSAPDKSGLPSDRFSAERTGGSVSTLTIQRTQQEDSAVYLCASSPRGGRASNEQFFGPGTRLTVL.